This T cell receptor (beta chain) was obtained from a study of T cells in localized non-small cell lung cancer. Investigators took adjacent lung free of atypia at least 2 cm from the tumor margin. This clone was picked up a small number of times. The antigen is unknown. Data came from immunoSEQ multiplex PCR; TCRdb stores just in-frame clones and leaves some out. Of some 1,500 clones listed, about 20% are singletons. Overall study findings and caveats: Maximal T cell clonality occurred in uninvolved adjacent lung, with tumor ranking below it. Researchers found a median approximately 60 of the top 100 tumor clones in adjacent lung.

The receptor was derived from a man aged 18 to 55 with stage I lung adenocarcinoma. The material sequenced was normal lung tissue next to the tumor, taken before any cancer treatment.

The CDR3 bases are TGTGCCAGCAGGGACAGGGATGCAACTAATGAAAAACTGTTTTTT. Protein product: CASRDRDATNEKLFF. The chain is built from TRBV9 and TRBJ1-4; TRBD1 matches 8 bases. CDR3 length: 15 residues. Germline V CDR1 and CDR2: SGDLS, YYNGEE. The V and J ends lost 5 bases and 0 bases, in that order; junction bases with no gene match: 3.